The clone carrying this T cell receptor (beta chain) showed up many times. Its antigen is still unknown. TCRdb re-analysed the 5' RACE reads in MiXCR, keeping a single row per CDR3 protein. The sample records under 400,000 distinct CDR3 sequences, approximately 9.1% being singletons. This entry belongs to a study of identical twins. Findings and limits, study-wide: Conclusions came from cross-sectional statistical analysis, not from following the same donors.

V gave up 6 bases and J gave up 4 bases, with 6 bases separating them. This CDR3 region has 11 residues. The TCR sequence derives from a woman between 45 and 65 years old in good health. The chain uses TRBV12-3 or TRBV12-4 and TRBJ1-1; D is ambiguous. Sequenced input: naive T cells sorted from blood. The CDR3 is CASRSLTEAFF. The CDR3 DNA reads TGTGCCAGCAGGAGCCTCACTGAAGCTTTCTTT.